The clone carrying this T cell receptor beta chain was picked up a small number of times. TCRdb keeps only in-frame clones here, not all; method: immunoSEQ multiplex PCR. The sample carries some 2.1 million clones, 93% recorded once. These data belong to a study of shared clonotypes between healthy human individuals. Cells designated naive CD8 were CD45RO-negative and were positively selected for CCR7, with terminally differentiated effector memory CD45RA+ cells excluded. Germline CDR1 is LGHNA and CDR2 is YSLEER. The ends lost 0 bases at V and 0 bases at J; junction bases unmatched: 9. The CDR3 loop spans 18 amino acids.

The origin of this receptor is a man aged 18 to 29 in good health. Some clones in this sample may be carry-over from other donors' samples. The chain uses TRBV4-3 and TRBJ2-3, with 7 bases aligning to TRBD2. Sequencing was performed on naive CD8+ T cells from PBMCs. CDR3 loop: CASSQDLGEGPSTDTQYF. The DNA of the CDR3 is TGCGCCAGCAGCCAAGATTTGGGGGAGGGCCCTAGCACAGATACGCAGTATTTT.